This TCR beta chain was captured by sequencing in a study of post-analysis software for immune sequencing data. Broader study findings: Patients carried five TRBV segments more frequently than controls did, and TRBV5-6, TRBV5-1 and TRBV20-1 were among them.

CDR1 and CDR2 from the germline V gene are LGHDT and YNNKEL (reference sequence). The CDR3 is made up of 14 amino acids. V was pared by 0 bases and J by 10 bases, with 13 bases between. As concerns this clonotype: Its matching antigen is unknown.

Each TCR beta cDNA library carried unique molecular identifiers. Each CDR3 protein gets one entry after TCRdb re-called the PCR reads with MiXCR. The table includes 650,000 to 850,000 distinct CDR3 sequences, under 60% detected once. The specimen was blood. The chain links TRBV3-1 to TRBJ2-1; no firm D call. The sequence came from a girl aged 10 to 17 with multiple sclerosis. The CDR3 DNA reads TGTGCCAGCAGCCAAGATTTGAATTCCTACGAGCAGTTCTTC. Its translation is CASSQDLNSYEQFF.